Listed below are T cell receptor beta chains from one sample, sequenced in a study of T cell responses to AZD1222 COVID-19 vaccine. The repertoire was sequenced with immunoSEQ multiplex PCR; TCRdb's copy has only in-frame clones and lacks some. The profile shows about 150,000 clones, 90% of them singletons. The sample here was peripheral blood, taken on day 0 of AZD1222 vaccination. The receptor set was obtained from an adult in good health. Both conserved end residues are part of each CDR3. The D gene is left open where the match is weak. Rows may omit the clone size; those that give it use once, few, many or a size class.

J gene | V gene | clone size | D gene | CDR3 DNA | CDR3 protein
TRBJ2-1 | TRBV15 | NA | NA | TGTGCCACCAGCAGAGTTGGCGTTGAGCAGTTCTTC | CATSRVGVEQFF
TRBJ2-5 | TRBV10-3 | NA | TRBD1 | TGTGCCATCAGTGAGTCGGGACAGGGCCGAGAGACCCAGTACTTC | CAISESGQGRETQYF
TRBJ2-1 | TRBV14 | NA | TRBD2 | TGTGCCAGCAGCCAAGATAGCCCCCTAGCGGACTCCTACAATGAGCAGTTCTTC | CASSQDSPLADSYNEQFF
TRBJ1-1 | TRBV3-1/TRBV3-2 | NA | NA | TGTGCCAGCTCAAGGGGAAACACTGAAGCTTTCTTT | CASSRGNTEAFF
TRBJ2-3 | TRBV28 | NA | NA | TGTGCCAGCAGTCTGGGCAGCGGCCGCACAGATACGCAGTATTTT | CASSLGSGRTDTQYF
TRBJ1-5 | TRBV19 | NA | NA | TGTGCCAGTAGTAGGATCAATCAGCCCCAGCATTTT | CASSRINQPQHF
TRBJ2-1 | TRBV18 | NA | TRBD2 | TGTGCCAGCTCACCGGGGACTAGCGGGATTGTCTACAATGAGCAGTTCTTC | CASSPGTSGIVYNEQFF
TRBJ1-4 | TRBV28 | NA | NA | TGTGCCAGCAGTTTAGCAGGGCCGGGTGAAAAACTGTTTTTT | CASSLAGPGEKLFF
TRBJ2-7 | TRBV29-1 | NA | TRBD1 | TGCAGCGTCTCCGAGGGGGCTGGCGAGCAGTACTTC | CSVSEGAGEQYF
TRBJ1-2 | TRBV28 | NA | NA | TGTGCCAGCAGTCGCCACGGGGGGATCGGGGGCTACACCTTC | CASSRHGGIGGYTF
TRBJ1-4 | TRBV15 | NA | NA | TGTGCCACCAGCAGAGTAATAAATGAAAAACTGTTTTTT | CATSRVINEKLFF
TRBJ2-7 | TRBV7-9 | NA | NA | TGTGCCAGCAGCCCAGTGGTTGGAACCTACGAGCAGTACTTC | CASSPVVGTYEQYF
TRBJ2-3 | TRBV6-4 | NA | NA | TGTGCCAGCAGTGACACCGAGCTCACAGATACGCAGTATTTT | CASSDTELTDTQYF
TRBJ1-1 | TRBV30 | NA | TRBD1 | TGTGCCTGGAGCCCCCGGACAGGTCTGAACACTGAAGCTTTCTTT | CAWSPRTGLNTEAFF
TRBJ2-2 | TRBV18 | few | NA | TGTGCCAGCTCACCATGGCGGGATGGGTCCGGGGAGCTGTTTTTT | CASSPWRDGSGELFF
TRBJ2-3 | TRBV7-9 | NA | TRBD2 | TGTGCCAGCAGCATAATCGGGATACTAGCGGGCCTCACAGATACGCAGTATTTT | CASSIIGILAGLTDTQYF
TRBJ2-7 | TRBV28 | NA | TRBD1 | TGTGCCAGCAGAACCTCACAGGGGTCCCACGAGCAGTACTTC | CASRTSQGSHEQYF
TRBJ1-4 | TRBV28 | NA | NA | TGTGCCAGCAGTCTCGGACTGGGGGGGCAGGATGAAAAACTGTTTTTT | CASSLGLGGQDEKLFF
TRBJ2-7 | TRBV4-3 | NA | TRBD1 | TGCGCCAGCAGCCGTGAGGGGGCTGGGGAGCAGTACTTC | CASSREGAGEQYF
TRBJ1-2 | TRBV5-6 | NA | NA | TGTGCCAGCAGCCCACAGGAGTACAGGTACCCGCGGAGTGACTATGGCTACACCTTC | CASSPQEYRYPRSDYGYTF
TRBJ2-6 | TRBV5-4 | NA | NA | TGTGCCAGCAGCTTCCAGACCACCCTGGAGTCTTATGGGGCCAACGTCCTGACTTTC | CASSFQTTLESYGANVLTF
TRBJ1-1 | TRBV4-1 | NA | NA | TGCGCCAGCAGCCAAGAGCCCGGCCAGATGAACACTGAAGCTTTCTTT | CASSQEPGQMNTEAFF
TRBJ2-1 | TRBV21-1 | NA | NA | TGTGCCAGCAGCGGACTCCCCTCAAGGCGGGAGGGATTGCTCAATGAGCAGTTCTTC | CASSGLPSRREGLLNEQFF
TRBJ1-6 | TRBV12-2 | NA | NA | TGTGCAAGTCGCTCAGCCACCCCCTCGTACAGGGAGCCTTCACCCCTCCACTTT | CASRSATPSYREPSPLHF
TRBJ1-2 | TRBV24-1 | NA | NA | TGTGCCACCAGTGATTTTGGGGCCGACAGATCCGATGGCTACACCTTC | CATSDFGADRSDGYTF